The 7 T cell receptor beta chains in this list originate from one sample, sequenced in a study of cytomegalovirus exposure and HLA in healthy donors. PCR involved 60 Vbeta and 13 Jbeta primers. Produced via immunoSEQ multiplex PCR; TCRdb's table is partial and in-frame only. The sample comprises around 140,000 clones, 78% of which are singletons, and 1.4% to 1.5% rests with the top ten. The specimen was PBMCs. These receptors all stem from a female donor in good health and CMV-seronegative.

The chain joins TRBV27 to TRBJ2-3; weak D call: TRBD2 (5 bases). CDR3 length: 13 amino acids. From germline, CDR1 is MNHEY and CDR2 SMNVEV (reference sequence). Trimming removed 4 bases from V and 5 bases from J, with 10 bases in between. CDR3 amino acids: CASSSDWGDTQYF. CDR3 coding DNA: TGTGCCAGCAGTTCGGACTGGGGAGATACGCAGTATTTT.

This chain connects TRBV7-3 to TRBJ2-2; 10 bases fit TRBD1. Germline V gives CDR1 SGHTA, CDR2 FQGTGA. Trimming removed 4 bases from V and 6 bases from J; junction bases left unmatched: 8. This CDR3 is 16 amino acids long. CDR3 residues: CASSSTGGAFAGELFF. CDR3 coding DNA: TGTGCCAGCAGCTCGACAGGGGGCGCATTCGCCGGGGAGCTGTTTTTT.

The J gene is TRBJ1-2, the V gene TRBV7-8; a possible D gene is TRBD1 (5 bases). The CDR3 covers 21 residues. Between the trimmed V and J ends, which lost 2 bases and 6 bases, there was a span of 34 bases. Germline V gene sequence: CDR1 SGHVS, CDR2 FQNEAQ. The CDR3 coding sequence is TGTGCCAGCAGCTTACTCGTAATTGAGACAGAACCCCGCGGAGGGAAGAATGGCTACACCTTC. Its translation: CASSLLVIETEPRGGKNGYTF.

CDR3 region: CASSRTSGRANEQFF. The CDR3 DNA reads as TGTGCCAGCAGCCGGACTAGCGGGAGGGCGAATGAGCAGTTCTTC. The chain is built from TRBV6-4 and TRBJ2-1; 15 bases agree with TRBD2. The germline gives CDR1 MRHNA, CDR2 SNTAGT. The CDR3 sequence is 15 residues long. V gave up 6 bases and J gave up 7 bases; unmatched junction bases: 4.

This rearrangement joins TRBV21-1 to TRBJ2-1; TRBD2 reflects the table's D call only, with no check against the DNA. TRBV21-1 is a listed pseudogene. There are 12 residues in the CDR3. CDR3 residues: CASSTHRGEQFF. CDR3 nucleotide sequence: TGTGCCAGCAGCACCCATAGAGGGGAGCAGTTCTTC.

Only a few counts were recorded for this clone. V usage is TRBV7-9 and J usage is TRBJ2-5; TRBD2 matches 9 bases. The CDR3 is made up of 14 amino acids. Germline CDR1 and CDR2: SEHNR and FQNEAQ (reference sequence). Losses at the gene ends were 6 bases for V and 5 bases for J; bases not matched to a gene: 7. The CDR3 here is CASRRREGRETQYF. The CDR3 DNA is TGTGCCAGCAGACGGCGGGAGGGCCGGGAGACCCAGTACTTC.

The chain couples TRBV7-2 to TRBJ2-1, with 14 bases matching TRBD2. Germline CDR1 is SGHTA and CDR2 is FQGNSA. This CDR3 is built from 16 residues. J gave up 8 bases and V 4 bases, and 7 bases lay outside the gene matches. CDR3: CASSSSGTSGRHEQFF. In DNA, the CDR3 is TGTGCCAGCAGCTCCTCAGGGACTAGCGGGAGACATGAGCAGTTCTTC. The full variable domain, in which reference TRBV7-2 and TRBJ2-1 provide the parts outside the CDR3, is GAGVSQSPSNKVTEKGKDVELRCDPISGHTALYWYRQSLGQGLEFLIYFQGNSAPDKSGLPSDRFSAERTGGSVSTLTIQRTQQEDSAVYLCASSSSGTSGRHEQFFGPGTRLTVL.